These T cell receptor beta chains were read from a single sample in a study of T cell repertoires in cytomegalovirus infection. TCRdb called the reads again in MiXCR, with one record for every CDR3 protein. This repertoire shows 150,000 to 200,000 distinct CDR3 sequences, about 28% found once; its top ten account for approximately 30%. The specimen sequenced was PBMCs. The receptors here all came from a human donor in good health (CMV status not recorded). Some clones in this sample may be carry-over from other donors' samples. CDR3s include the opening cysteine and the closing phenylalanine or tryptophan. D genes are given only for firm matches. Clone size, where shown, is once, few, many, or a class for clones that have expanded.

CASSPGLAGGSAQETQYF | TGTGCCAGCAGCCCTGGACTAGCGGGGGGGTCGGCCCAAGAGACCCAGTACTTC | TRBJ2-5 | TRBD2 | TRBV7-2 | .
CSAPGGVLSNTEAFF | TGCAGTGCCCCAGGGGGGGTACTTTCGAACACTGAAGCTTTCTTT | TRBJ1-1 | TRBD1 | TRBV20-1 | .
CASSLERGGPEAFF | TGTGCCAGCAGCTTAGAAAGGGGGGGCCCTGAAGCTTTCTTT | TRBJ1-1 | . | TRBV7-2 | many
CASRNTVGTDTQYF | TGTGCCAGCAGGAATACGGTCGGCACAGATACGCAGTATTTT | TRBJ2-3 | . | TRBV12-3/TRBV12-4 | .
CSARGETGEHEQYF | TGCAGTGCTAGAGGCGAGACAGGGGAGCACGAGCAGTACTTC | TRBJ2-7 | TRBD1 | TRBV20-1 | few
CASSLDAGKGEQYF | TGTGCCAGCAGCCTAGACGCGGGTAAAGGCGAGCAGTACTTC | TRBJ2-7 | . | TRBV7-9 | .
CASSPHGQPNQPQHF | TGTGCCAGCAGCCCCCATGGACAGCCCAATCAGCCCCAGCATTTT | TRBJ1-5 | . | TRBV7-2 | many
CASSLKGTAIPPKF | TGTGCCAGCAGCTTGAAGGGGACCGCAATACCGCCAAAGTTC | TRBJ1-2 | . | TRBV5-6 | .
CASSLTGLTYNEQFF | TGTGCCAGCAGTTTAACGGGGCTTACCTACAATGAGCAGTTCTTC | TRBJ2-1 | . | TRBV12-3/TRBV12-4 | .
CASSEVYEQFF | TGTGCCAGCAGTGAAGTGTATGAGCAGTTCTTC | TRBJ2-1 | . | TRBV2 | .
CASSSGSGGEQYF | TGTGCCAGCAGCTCCGGGTCCGGCGGAGAGCAGTACTTC | TRBJ2-7 | . | TRBV6-2/TRBV6-3 | .
CASRPTSGQSDGYTF | TGTGCCAGCAGACCCACCTCGGGACAGTCCGATGGCTACACCTTC | TRBJ1-2 | TRBD1 | TRBV6-6 | .
CSAIPTSGGIVEQFF | TGCAGTGCTATCCCCACTAGCGGGGGAATCGTTGAGCAGTTCTTC | TRBJ2-1 | TRBD2 | TRBV20-1 | .
CASSRKGTGAGELFF | TGTGCCAGCTCGAGGAAGGGGACAGGGGCCGGGGAGCTGTTTTTT | TRBJ2-2 | TRBD1 | TRBV7-6 | .
CSARTLANEQFF | TGCAGTGCTAGAACGTTGGCCAATGAGCAGTTCTTC | TRBJ2-1 | . | TRBV20-1 | .
CASSPRDASRTDTQYF | TGTGCCAGCAGCCCCCGGGACGCCTCCCGCACAGATACGCAGTATTTT | TRBJ2-3 | . | TRBV7-9 | .
CASSGTLGREQYF | TGTGCCAGCAGTGGGACGCTCGGGCGCGAGCAGTACTTC | TRBJ2-7 | . | TRBV9 | once
CASSSINQPQHF | TGTGCCAGCAGTTCTATCAATCAGCCCCAGCATTTT | TRBJ1-5 | . | TRBV6-2/TRBV6-3 | few
CRPQIDGYTF | TGCAGGCCTCAGATTGATGGCTACACCTTC | TRBJ1-2 | . | TRBV20-1 | few
CSVELGRSGREAFF | TGCAGCGTTGAACTTGGGAGGTCGGGGCGTGAAGCTTTCTTT | TRBJ1-1 | . | TRBV29-1 | .
CASSLGDSGANVLTF | TGTGCCAGCAGCTTAGGGGACTCTGGGGCCAACGTCCTGACTTTC | TRBJ2-6 | . | TRBV7-2 | many
CASTALGGLGEQYF | TGTGCCAGCACCGCGCTAGGGGGCCTGGGCGAGCAGTACTTC | TRBJ2-7 | TRBD1 | TRBV7-2 | many
CASSRTGTYEQYF | TGTGCCAGCAGCCGGACAGGGACCTACGAGCAGTACTTC | TRBJ2-7 | TRBD1 | TRBV5-4 | few
CASSLAGTGLAEAFF | TGTGCCAGCAGTTTAGCGGGAACAGGCCTCGCTGAAGCTTTCTTT | TRBJ1-1 | . | TRBV27 | many
CASSYVNPGQGASYGYTF | TGTGCCAGCAGTTACGTAAATCCGGGACAGGGGGCCTCTTATGGCTACACCTTC | TRBJ1-2 | TRBD1 | TRBV6-5 | .
CASSIIAGTQYF | TGTGCCAGCAGCATAATAGCGGGGACGCAGTATTTT | TRBJ2-3 | TRBD2 | TRBV7-2 | few
CASSLGTGEDYTF | TGTGCCAGCAGCTTAGGGACAGGGGAGGACTACACCTTC | TRBJ1-2 | TRBD1 | TRBV7-6 | .
CASSFAFGELFF | TGTGCCAGCAGCTTCGCCTTCGGGGAGCTGTTTTTT | TRBJ2-2 | . | TRBV6-6 | .
CSASVDGAGWDSPLHF | TGCAGTGCTAGCGTCGACGGGGCAGGGTGGGATTCACCCCTCCACTTT | TRBJ1-6 | . | TRBV20-1 | .
CASSPADRVVVHGYTF | TGTGCCAGCTCGCCAGCTGACAGGGTCGTGGTTCATGGCTACACCTTC | TRBJ1-2 | TRBD1 | TRBV18 | .
CASRPDRLDTEAFF | TGTGCCAGTAGACCCGACAGGTTGGACACTGAAGCTTTCTTT | TRBJ1-1 | . | TRBV19 | .
CASSLGDRGNEQFF | TGCGCCAGCAGCTTGGGGGACAGGGGAAATGAGCAGTTCTTC | TRBJ2-1 | TRBD1 | TRBV5-1 | .
CASRPSAGGDTQYF | TGTGCCAGCAGACCTTCGGCGGGGGGGGATACGCAGTATTTT | TRBJ2-3 | TRBD2 | TRBV7-2 | many
CASSPGRPFTEAFF | TGTGCCAGCAGCCCAGGAAGACCTTTCACTGAAGCTTTCTTT | TRBJ1-1 | . | TRBV7-2 | few
CSAREGAYNEQFF | TGCAGTGCTAGGGAGGGGGCTTACAATGAGCAGTTCTTC | TRBJ2-1 | . | TRBV20-1 | once
CASSSLEYEQYF | TGTGCCAGCAGTTCTCTCGAATACGAGCAGTACTTC | TRBJ2-7 | . | TRBV7-2 | many
CASSSLTSGGQETQYF | TGTGCCAGCAGCTCTCTGACTAGCGGGGGGCAAGAGACCCAGTACTTC | TRBJ2-5 | TRBD2 | TRBV11-2 | many
CASTPLVDLGTEQYF | TGTGCCAGCACCCCTCTCGTGGATCTGGGGACCGAGCAGTACTTC | TRBJ2-7 | . | TRBV6-5 | .
CASSFSGVGDTQYF | TGTGCCAGCAGCTTTAGCGGGGTTGGAGATACGCAGTATTTT | TRBJ2-3 | TRBD2 | TRBV7-2 | many
CSVGSGTQPQHF | TGCAGCGTGGGATCAGGGACCCAGCCCCAGCATTTT | TRBJ1-5 | . | TRBV29-1 | few
CATSRDLPGGEQFF | TGTGCCACCAGCAGAGATCTACCCGGGGGGGAGCAGTTCTTC | TRBJ2-1 | TRBD2 | TRBV15 | many
CASSLTGNLGDTQYF | TGTGCCAGCAGCTTAACCGGCAATCTCGGGGATACGCAGTATTTT | TRBJ2-3 | . | TRBV7-3 | .
CAISEGPGTAPQHF | TGTGCCATCAGTGAAGGGCCCGGAACGGCCCCCCAGCATTTT | TRBJ1-5 | . | TRBV10-3 | few
CSAIPRTDTGELFF | TGCAGTGCTATCCCCCGGACAGACACCGGGGAGCTGTTTTTT | TRBJ2-2 | . | TRBV20-1 | once
CASRRTGVASQDTEAFF | TGCGCCAGCAGGAGGACAGGGGTTGCTTCCCAGGACACTGAAGCTTTCTTT | TRBJ1-1 | TRBD1 | TRBV5-1 | .
CSAETGSNYGYTF | TGCAGCGCTGAGACAGGATCTAACTATGGCTACACCTTC | TRBJ1-2 | . | TRBV29-1 | few